This TCR beta chain is drawn from a study of blood T cell repertoires in COVID-19. Study-wide background: Acute-phase and convalescent COVID-19 samples originated in the United States, Italy and Spain. PBMCs, B-cell-depleted T cells, or T cells were the source of the cDNA or gDNA that made up the material.

Under the authors' procedure: How many nucleated cells were present was estimated from reference gene primer amplification. Sequencing was performed with immunoSEQ multiplex PCR; in TCRdb, only in-frame clones are kept and a portion is missing. V, J and clone size are those of that table, while D and trimming were read from the DNA. This sample yields 150,000 to 200,000 clones, of which roughly 74% are seen a single time; approximately 13% belongs to the top ten. The germline CDR1 and CDR2 sequences are LNHNV and YYDKDF (reference sequence). The V end lost 1 base, the J end lost 5 bases, and 11 bases lay between the germline ends. The CDR3 has 14 amino acids.

V usage is TRBV15 and J usage is TRBJ1-1; D ambiguous. The sequenced sample consisted of peripheral blood. The source of this sequence is an elderly woman with acute or convalescent COVID-19. CDR3 sequence (DNA): TGTGCCACCAGCAGAGGACCGCCAGGTACTGAAGCTTTCTTT. Amino acids: CATSRGPPGTEAFF.